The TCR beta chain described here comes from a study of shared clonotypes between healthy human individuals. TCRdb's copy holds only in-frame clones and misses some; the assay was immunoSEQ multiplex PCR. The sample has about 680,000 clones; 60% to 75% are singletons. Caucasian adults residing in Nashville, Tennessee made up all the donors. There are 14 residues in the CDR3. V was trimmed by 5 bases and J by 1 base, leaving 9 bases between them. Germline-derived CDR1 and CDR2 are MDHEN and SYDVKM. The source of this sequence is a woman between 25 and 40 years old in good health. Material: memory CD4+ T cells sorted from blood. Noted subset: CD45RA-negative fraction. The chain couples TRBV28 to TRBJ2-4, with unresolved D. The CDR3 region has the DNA TGTGCCAGCAGTCCGTTTTGGGCCAAAAACATTCAGTACTTC. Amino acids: CASSPFWAKNIQYF.